This record looks at one T cell receptor beta chain sequence and its context. Per germline, CDR1 LGHNA and CDR2 YSLEER. V was pared by 1 base and J by 6 bases, with 6 bases of the junction left unmatched. The CDR3 is made up of 14 amino acids. The entry originates in a study of blood T cells in healthy people across ages. Whole-study context: Template switching retrieved approximately one barcoded beta molecule for each two T cells.

Combining a sample-barcoded 5' primer with a J-beta primer mix, a second PCR ran for roughly 7 to 12 cycles. Via MiXCR, TCRdb re-called the 5' RACE reads, giving one row per CDR3 protein. Among roughly 1.5 million distinct CDR3 sequences listed, roughly two fifths were seen once. This TCR came from a woman between 18 and 29 years old in good health. The specimen sequenced was blood. The V call is TRBV4-3, the J call TRBJ2-7; 7 nucleotides line up with TRBD1. DNA of the CDR3: TGCGCCAGCAGCCAAGTTCGACAGGGTGGCGAGCAGTACTTC. Its translation is CASSQVRQGGEQYF.